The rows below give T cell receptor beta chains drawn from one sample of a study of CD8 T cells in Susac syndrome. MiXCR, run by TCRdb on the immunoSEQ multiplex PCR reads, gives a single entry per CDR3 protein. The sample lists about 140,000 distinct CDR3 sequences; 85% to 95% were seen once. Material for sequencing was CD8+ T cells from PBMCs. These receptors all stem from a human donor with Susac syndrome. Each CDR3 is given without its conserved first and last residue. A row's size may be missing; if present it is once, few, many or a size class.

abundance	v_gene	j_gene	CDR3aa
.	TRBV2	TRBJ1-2	ASSEVYGQGDYGYT
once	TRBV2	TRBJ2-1	ASSEEGTAVDNEQF
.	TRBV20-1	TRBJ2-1	SARGPMGGAYNEQF
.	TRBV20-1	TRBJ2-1	SAQSGGTPAYNEQF
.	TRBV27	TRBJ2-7	AVVGPFTYEQY
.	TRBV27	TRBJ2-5	ASSLYPPGQGGETQY
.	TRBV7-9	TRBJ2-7	ASTTDGRPYEQY
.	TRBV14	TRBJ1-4	ASSQARGIGEKLF
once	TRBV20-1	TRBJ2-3	SAREEGPRTDTQY
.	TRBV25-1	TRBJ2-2	ASSYGTGELF
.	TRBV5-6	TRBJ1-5	ASSLAPTGQPQH
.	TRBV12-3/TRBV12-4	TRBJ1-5	ASSPRKADNQPQH
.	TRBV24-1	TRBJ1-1	ATSGSMNTEAF
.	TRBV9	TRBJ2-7	ASSVAGGTVEQY
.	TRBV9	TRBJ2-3	ASSVDPTNTDTQY
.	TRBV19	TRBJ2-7	ASSILPRDRDYEQY
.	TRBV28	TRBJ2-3	ASSLERRSSTDTQY
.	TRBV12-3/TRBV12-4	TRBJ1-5	ASSLGQFNQPQH
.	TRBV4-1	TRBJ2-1	ASSQDPGTSGSVGQF
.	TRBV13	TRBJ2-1	ASSLHGNEQF
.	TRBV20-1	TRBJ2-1	SGWDSYNEQF
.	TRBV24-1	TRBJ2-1	ATSIGSNNEQF
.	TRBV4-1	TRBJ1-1	ASSQTSDTEAF
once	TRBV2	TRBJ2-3	ASSDGGLAEITDTQY
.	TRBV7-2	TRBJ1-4	ASSLTGLWQTYNEKLF
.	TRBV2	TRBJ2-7	ASRGQDSYEQY